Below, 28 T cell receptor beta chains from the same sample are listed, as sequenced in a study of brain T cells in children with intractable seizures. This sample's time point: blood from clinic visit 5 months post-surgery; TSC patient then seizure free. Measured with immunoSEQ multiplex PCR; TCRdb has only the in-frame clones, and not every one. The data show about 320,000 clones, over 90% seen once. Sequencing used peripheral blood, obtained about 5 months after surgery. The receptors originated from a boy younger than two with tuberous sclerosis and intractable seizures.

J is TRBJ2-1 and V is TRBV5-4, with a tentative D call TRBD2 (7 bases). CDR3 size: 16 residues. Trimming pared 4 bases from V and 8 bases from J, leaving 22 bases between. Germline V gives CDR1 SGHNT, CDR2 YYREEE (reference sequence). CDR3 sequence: CASSLGDGGRRDEQFF. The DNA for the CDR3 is TGTGCCAGCAGCCTGGGGGACGGGGGGCGCAGGGATGAGCAGTTCTTC.

The DNA for the CDR3 is TGTGCCAGCAGTTGGGGGAGCACAGATACGCAGTATTTT. Amino acid sequence: CASSWGSTDTQYF. V gene TRBV12-3 or TRBV12-4 combines with J gene TRBJ2-3; D is perhaps TRBD1 or TRBD2 (5 bases each). Deletions cut 4 bases from V and 0 bases from J, with 5 bases between. The CDR3 sequence is 13 residues long.

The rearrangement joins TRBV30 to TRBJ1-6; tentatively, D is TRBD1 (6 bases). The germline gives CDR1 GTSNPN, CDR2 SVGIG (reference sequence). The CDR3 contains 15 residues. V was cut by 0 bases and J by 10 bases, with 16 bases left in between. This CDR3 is CAWSVLDQGRSPLHF. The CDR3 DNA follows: TGTGCCTGGAGTGTACTCGATCAGGGGAGATCACCCCTCCACTTT.

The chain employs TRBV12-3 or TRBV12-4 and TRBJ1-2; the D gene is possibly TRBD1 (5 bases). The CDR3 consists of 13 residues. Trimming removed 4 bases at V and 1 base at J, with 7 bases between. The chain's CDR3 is CASSSGVNYGYTF. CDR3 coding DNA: TGTGCCAGCAGTTCGGGGGTTAACTATGGCTACACCTTC.

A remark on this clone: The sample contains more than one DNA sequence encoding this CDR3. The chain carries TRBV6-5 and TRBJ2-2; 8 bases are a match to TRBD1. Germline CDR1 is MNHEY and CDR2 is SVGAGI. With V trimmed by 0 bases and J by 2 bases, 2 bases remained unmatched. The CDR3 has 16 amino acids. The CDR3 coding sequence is TGTGCCAGCAGTTACTCGTCAGGGGGCAACACCGGGGAGCTGTTTTTT. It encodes CASSYSSGGNTGELFF.

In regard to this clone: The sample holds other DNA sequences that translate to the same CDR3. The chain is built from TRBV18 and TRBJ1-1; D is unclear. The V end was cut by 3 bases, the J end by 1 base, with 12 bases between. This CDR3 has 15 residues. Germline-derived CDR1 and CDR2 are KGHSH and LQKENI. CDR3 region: CASSPSGSGNTEAFF. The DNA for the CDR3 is TGTGCCAGCTCACCGAGCGGGTCGGGGAACACTGAAGCTTTCTTT.

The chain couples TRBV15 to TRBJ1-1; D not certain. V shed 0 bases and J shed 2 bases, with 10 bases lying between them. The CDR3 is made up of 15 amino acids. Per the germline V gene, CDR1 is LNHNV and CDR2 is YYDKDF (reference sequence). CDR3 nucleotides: TGTGCCACCAGCAGAGATATTTACAGAAACACTGAAGCTTTCTTT. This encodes CATSRDIYRNTEAFF.

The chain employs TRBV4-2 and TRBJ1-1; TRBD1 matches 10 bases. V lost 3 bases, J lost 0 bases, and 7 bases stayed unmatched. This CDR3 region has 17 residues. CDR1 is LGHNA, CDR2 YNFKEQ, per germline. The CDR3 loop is CASSQGTGAGMNTEAFF. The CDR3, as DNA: TGTGCCAGCAGCCAGGGGACAGGGGCTGGTATGAACACTGAAGCTTTCTTT.

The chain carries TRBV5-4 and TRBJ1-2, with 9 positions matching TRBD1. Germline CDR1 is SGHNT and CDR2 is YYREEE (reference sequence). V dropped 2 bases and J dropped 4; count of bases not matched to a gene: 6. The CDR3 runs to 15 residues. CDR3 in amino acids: CASSFPRGQGYGYTF. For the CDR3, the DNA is TGTGCCAGCAGCTTCCCCCGGGGACAGGGCTATGGCTACACCTTC.

The DNA for the CDR3 is TGTGCCAGCAGTCGTAGCCCGGGACAAGACTATGGCTACACCTTC. Translating gives CASSRSPGQDYGYTF. The genes are TRBV6-5 and TRBJ1-2, with D perhaps TRBD1 (6 bases). The V gene lost 5 bases and the J gene lost 3 bases, with 16 bases spanning the gap. This CDR3 spans 15 amino acids. Germline V gene data show CDR1 as MNHEY and CDR2 as SVGAGI.

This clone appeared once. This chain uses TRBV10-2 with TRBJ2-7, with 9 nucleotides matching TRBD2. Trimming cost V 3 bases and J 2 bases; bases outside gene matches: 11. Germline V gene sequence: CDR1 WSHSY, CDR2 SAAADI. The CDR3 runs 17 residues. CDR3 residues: CASSESGLARQTYEQYF. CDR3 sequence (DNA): TGCGCCAGCAGTGAATCCGGACTAGCGAGACAAACCTACGAGCAGTACTTC.

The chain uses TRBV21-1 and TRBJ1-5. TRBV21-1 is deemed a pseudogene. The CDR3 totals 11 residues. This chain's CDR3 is CASSRIGPQHF. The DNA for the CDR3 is TGTGCCAGCAGCAGAATCGGGCCCCAGCATTTT.

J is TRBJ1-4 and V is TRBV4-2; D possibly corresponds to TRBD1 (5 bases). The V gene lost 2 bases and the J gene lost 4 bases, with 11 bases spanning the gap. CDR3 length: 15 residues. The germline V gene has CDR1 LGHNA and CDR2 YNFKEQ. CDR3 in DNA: TGTGCCAGCAGCCAAATGGGGGATAGTAATGAAAAACTGTTTTTT. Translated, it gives CASSQMGDSNEKLFF.

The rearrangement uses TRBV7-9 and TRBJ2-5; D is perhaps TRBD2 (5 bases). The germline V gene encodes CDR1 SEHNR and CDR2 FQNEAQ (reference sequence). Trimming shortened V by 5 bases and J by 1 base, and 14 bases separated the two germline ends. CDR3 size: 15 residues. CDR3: CASSPPLASQETQYF. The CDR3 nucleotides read TGTGCCAGCAGCCCCCCTCTAGCCAGCCAAGAGACCCAGTACTTC. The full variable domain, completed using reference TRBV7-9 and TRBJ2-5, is DTGVSQNPRHKITKRGQNVTFRCDPISEHNRLYWYRQTLGQGPEFLTYFQNEAQLEKSRLLSDRFSAERPKGSFSTLEIQRTEQGDSAMYLCASSPPLASQETQYFGPGTRLLVL.

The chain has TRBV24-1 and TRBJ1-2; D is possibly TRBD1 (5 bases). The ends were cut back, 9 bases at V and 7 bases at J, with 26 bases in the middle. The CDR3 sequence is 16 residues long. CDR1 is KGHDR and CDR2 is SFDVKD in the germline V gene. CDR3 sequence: CATETSEPSFGAGYTF. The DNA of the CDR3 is TGTGCCACCGAAACCAGTGAGCCGAGCTTCGGGGCTGGCTACACCTTC.

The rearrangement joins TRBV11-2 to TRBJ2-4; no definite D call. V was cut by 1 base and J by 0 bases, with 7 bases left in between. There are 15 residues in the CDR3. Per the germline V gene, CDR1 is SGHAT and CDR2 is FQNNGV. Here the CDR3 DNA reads TGTGCCAGCAGCTTAGGGAATGTAGCCAAAAACATTCAGTACTTC. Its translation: CASSLGNVAKNIQYF.

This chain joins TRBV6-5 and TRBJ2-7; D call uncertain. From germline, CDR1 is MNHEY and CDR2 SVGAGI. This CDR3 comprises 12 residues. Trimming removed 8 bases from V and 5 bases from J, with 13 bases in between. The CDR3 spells CASRPGAHEQYF. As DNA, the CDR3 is TGTGCCAGCCGTCCAGGTGCTCACGAGCAGTACTTC.

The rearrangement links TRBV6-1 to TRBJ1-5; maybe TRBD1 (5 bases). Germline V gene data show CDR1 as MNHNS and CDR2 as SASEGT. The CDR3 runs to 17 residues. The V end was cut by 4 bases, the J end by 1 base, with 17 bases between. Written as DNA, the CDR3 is TGTGCCAGCAGTGGAACGGAAAGCCGGGGGAGCAATCAGCCCCAGCATTTT. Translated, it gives CASSGTESRGSNQPQHF.

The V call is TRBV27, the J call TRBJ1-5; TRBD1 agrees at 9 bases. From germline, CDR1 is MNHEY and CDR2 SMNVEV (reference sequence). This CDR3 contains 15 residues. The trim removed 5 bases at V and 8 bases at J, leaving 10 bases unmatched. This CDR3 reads CASSPTGTGSKPQHF. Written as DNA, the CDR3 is TGTGCCAGCAGTCCAACCGGGACAGGGTCAAAGCCCCAGCATTTT.

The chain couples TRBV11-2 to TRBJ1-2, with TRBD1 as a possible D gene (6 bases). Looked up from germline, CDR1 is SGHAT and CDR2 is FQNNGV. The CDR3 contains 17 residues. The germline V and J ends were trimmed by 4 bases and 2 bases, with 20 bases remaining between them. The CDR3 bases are TGTGCCAGCAGCTCCCTAGGGGGGGGCAGGGCGAACTATGGCTACACCTTC. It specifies CASSSLGGGRANYGYTF.

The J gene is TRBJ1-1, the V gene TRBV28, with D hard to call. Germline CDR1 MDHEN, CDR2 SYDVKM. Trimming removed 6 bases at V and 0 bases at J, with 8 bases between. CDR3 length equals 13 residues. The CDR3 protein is CASRRTVNTEAFF. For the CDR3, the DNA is TGTGCCAGCAGACGCACAGTGAACACTGAAGCTTTCTTT.

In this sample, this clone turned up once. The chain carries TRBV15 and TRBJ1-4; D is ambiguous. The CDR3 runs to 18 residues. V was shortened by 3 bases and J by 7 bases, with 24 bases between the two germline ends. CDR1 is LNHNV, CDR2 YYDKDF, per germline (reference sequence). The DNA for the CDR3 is TGTGCCACCAGCAGTTTCGGATTACTTGGCGGCGAGGGTGAAAAACTGTTTTTT. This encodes CATSSFGLLGGEGEKLFF.

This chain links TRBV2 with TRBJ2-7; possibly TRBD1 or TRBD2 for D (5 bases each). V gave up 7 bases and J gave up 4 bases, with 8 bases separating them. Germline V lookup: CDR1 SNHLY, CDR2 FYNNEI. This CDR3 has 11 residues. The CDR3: CASKGPYEQYF. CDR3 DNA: TGTGCCAGCAAGGGACCATACGAGCAGTACTTC. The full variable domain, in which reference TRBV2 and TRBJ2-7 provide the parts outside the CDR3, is EPEVTQTPSHQVTQMGQEVILRCVPISNHLYFYWYRQILGQKVEFLVSFYNNEISEKSEIFDDQFSVERPDGSNFTLKIRSTKLEDSAMYFCASKGPYEQYFGPGTRLTVT.

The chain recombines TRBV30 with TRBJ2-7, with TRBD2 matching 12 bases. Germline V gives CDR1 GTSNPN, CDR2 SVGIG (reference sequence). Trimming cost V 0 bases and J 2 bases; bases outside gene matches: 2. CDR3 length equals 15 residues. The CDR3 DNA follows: TGTGCCTGGAGTGTGGGACTAGCGGGTGCCTACGAGCAGTACTTC. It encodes CAWSVGLAGAYEQYF.

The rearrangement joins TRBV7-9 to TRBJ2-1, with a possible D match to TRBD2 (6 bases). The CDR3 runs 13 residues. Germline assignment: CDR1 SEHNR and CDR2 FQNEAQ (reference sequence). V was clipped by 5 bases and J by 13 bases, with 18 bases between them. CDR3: CASSQPGGGDQFF. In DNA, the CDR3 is TGTGCCAGCAGCCAACCCGGAGGCGGGGACCAGTTCTTC.

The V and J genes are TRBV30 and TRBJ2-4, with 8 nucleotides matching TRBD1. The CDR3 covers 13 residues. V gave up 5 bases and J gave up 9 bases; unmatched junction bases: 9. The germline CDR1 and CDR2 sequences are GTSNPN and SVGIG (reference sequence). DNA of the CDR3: TGTGCCTGGGACGGACAGGGTGGGGGCATTCAGTACTTC. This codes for CAWDGQGGGIQYF.

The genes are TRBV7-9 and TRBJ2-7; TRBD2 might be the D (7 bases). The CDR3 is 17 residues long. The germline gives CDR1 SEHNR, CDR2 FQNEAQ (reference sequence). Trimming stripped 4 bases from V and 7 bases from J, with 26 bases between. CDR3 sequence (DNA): TGTGCCAGCAGCTCAGCCCTACTAGGGGGGGAATGGGGAGAGCAGTACTTC. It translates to CASSSALLGGEWGEQYF.

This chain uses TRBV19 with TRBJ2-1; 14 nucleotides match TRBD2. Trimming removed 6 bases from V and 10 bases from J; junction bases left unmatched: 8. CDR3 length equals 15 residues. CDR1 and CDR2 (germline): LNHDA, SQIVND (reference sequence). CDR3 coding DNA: TGTGCCAGTAGGAAGGGGACTAGCGGGAGCCGGGAGCAGTTCTTC. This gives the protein CASRKGTSGSREQFF.